This record covers a single TCR beta chain. This specimen includes other DNA sequences encoding the same CDR3. These data belong to a study of shared clonotypes between healthy human individuals. Study-level information: In total, the donors were a couple of women and a few men aged 18 to 49.

Method: immunoSEQ multiplex PCR; TCRdb's copy keeps in-frame clones and lacks some. The data contain roughly 1.5 million clones, roughly 98% of them seen just once; the ten biggest clones take up approximately 0.45%. V gave up 0 bases and J gave up 6 bases, with 6 bases separating them. CDR1 and CDR2 from the germline V gene are LNHNV and YYDKDF (reference sequence). This CDR3 region has 13 residues. This chain connects TRBV15 to TRBJ2-1; D unresolved. Sample: naive CD4+ T cells sorted from blood. The subset was: CD45RA+ positively selected. The source is a man younger than 45 in good health. The CDR3 region is CATSRDLSNEQFF. In DNA form, the CDR3 reads TGTGCCACCAGCAGAGATCTTAGCAATGAGCAGTTCTTC.